The 22 T cell receptor beta chains listed next were all sequenced from one sample in a study of cytomegalovirus exposure and HLA in healthy donors. Amplification used 60 Vbeta primers and 13 Jbeta primers. Method: immunoSEQ multiplex PCR; TCRdb's copy keeps in-frame clones and lacks some. The table lists around 180,000 clones, 65% to 85% of them singletons. Sequenced input: PBMCs. The receptor source for this set is a man aged 60 to 69 in good health and CMV-seronegative.

The chain recombines TRBV4-3 with TRBJ2-4, with 7 bases fitting TRBD1. The CDR3 loop spans 20 amino acids. The germline gives CDR1 LGHNA, CDR2 YSLEER. V shed 3 bases, J shed 8 bases, and the junction held 25 bases outside the gene matches. The DNA of the CDR3 is TGCGCCAGCAGCCACGACCTTGGCCGAGGGGGCGTGGGTGGCCGGTACATTCAGTACTTC. It encodes CASSHDLGRGGVGGRYIQYF.

This clone was detected only a few times. The chain combines TRBV28 with TRBJ1-2, with unresolved D. The length of the CDR3 is 18 residues. Germline values: CDR1 MDHEN, CDR2 SYDVKM. Trimming removed 6 bases from V and 0 bases from J, with 23 bases in between. CDR3 loop: CASSKATGRGSSNYGYTF. The DNA for the CDR3 is TGTGCCAGCAGCAAAGCGACCGGACGGGGTTCTTCTAACTATGGCTACACCTTC.

The rearrangement links TRBV10-2 to TRBJ2-5; D is unresolved. Germline V gene lookup returns CDR1 WSHSY and CDR2 SAAADI. V lost 7 bases to trimming and J lost 2 bases, with 11 bases between them. The CDR3 extends over 13 amino acids. Here the CDR3 reads CASKRSGQETQYF. In DNA, the CDR3 is TGCGCCAGCAAAAGATCAGGTCAAGAGACCCAGTACTTC.

This clone was detected only a few times. The CDR3, as DNA: TGTGCCATCAGATCGGCAGGGGGCGGAAACACCATATATTTT. Protein sequence: CAIRSAGGGNTIYF. The V call is TRBV10-3, the J call TRBJ1-3; TRBD1 matches 8 bases. The germline gives CDR1 ENHRY, CDR2 SYGVKD. The CDR3 is 14 residues long. Trimming cost V 6 bases and J 4 bases; bases outside gene matches: 5.

This chain connects TRBV27 to TRBJ2-1; D is uncertain. Germline V CDR1 and CDR2: MNHEY, SMNVEV (reference sequence). The CDR3 sequence is 14 residues long. Trimming removed 5 bases at V and 10 bases at J, with 18 bases between. CDR3 residues: CASSNRDALREQFF. CDR3 DNA sequence: TGTGCCAGCAGTAATCGCGACGCCCTGAGGGAGCAGTTCTTC.

Only a few counts were recorded for this clone. The same CDR3 arises from other DNA sequences in this sample as well. J is TRBJ1-1 and V is TRBV6-1, with 7 nucleotides matching TRBD1. The CDR3 consists of 10 residues. Germline lookup yields CDR1 MNHNS and CDR2 SASEGT. With V trimmed by 8 bases and J by 7 bases, 1 base remained unmatched. The CDR3 nucleotides read TGTGCCAGCCGGGACAGTGAAGCTTTCTTT. Translation: CASRDSEAFF.

This chain uses TRBV19 with TRBJ1-4; 8 nucleotides agree with TRBD1. V lost 3 bases to trimming and J lost 8 bases; unmatched junction nucleotides: 5. The CDR3 has 14 residues. Per germline, CDR1 LNHDA and CDR2 SQIVND (reference sequence). CDR3 DNA sequence: TGTGCCAGTAGTATGACAGGGGTTGACGAAAAACTGTTTTTT. This translates into CASSMTGVDEKLFF.

The chain has TRBV14 and TRBJ1-1; D uncertain. Trimming took off 4 bases at V and 5 bases at J, with 14 bases between the two ends. The germline gives CDR1 SGHDN, CDR2 FVKESK. The CDR3 runs to 14 residues. DNA for the CDR3: TGTGCCAGCAGCCCACTCCCGAGGGCTACTGAAGCTTTCTTT. It is translated as CASSPLPRATEAFF.

In its sample, this clone was seen once. The rearrangement uses TRBV7-2 and TRBJ2-1; 9 bases are a match to TRBD1. The CDR3 extends over 15 amino acids. Trimming cost V 1 base and J 4 bases; bases outside gene matches: 2. CDR1 and CDR2 from the germline V gene are SGHTA and FQGNSA. CDR3 residues: CASSLGGQGYNEQFF. CDR3 in DNA: TGTGCCAGCAGCTTAGGGGGACAGGGATACAATGAGCAGTTCTTC. Complete variable domain (other parts from reference TRBV7-2 and TRBJ2-1): GAGVSQSPSNKVTEKGKDVELRCDPISGHTALYWYRQSLGQGLEFLIYFQGNSAPDKSGLPSDRFSAERTGGSVSTLTIQRTQQEDSAVYLCASSLGGQGYNEQFFGPGTRLTVL.

The V gene is TRBV18, the J gene TRBJ2-6; the D gene is possibly TRBD1 (6 bases). The V end lost 3 bases, the J end lost 0 bases, and 12 bases lay between the germline ends. This CDR3 is built from 17 residues. Germline V CDR1 and CDR2: KGHSH, LQKENI. Written as DNA, the CDR3 is TGTGCCAGCTCACCTGGACAGCCCTCCTCTGGGGCCAACGTCCTGACTTTC. This gives the protein CASSPGQPSSGANVLTF.

V is TRBV14 and J is TRBJ1-4; 11 bases match TRBD1. Trimming took 1 base from V and 11 from J; bases not matched to a gene: 6. The length of the CDR3 is 15 residues. CDR1 SGHDN and CDR2 FVKESK come from the germline V gene. CDR3 coding DNA: TGTGCCAGCAGCCAAGGGACAGGGGGCGTCGGGAAACTGTTTTTT. Translated: CASSQGTGGVGKLFF.

The chain recombines TRBV7-2 with TRBJ1-2, with 8 bases aligning to TRBD1. This CDR3 comprises 13 residues. V was pared by 1 base and J by 8 bases, with 3 bases of the junction left unmatched. Germline CDR1 is SGHTA and CDR2 is FQGNSA. The CDR3 coding sequence is TGTGCCAGCAGCTTAGAACAGGGGGGCGGCTACACCTTC. This gives the protein CASSLEQGGGYTF.

The table lists this clone with a few counts. The genes are TRBV6-5 and TRBJ2-1; D not certain. CDR3 length equals 14 residues. V was trimmed by 5 bases and J by 4 bases, leaving 12 bases between them. CDR1 MNHEY and CDR2 SVGAGI come from the germline V gene. CDR3: CASSPARSYNEQFF. The CDR3 DNA is TGTGCCAGCAGTCCCGCCCGGTCATACAATGAGCAGTTCTTC.

Concerning this clone itself: A read error may produce the germline difference seen at one junction end. V gene TRBV7-6 combines with J gene TRBJ1-5, with D uncertain. This CDR3 has 13 amino acids. Germline lookup yields CDR1 SGHVS and CDR2 FNYEAQ. The CDR3 loop reads CASSLSGNQPQNF. CDR3 DNA: TGTGCCAGCAGCTTAAGCGGGAATCAGCCCCAGAATTTT.

This chain uses TRBV10-1 with TRBJ2-3; a weak D match, TRBD2 (5 bases). V was cut by 0 bases and J by 2 bases, with 9 bases left in between. Looked up from germline, CDR1 is WNHNN and CDR2 is SYGVQD (reference sequence). This CDR3 is built from 15 residues. The CDR3 DNA is TGCGCCAGCAGTGAGTCCCGGGGTACCACAGATACGCAGTATTTT. Translating it yields CASSESRGTTDTQYF.

The chain joins TRBV10-1 to TRBJ2-5; possible D gene TRBD2, 5 bases. Per germline, CDR1 WNHNN and CDR2 SYGVQD (reference sequence). The CDR3 extends over 13 amino acids. Trimming removed 3 bases from V and 3 bases from J, with 8 bases in between. The CDR3 is CASSDSGKETQYF. CDR3 in DNA: TGCGCCAGCAGTGACTCCGGGAAAGAGACCCAGTACTTC.

This chain uses TRBV5-6 with TRBJ1-5, with a weak D call TRBD1 (6 bases). Germline V CDR1 and CDR2: SGHDT, YYEEEE. Deletions cut 0 bases from V and 4 bases from J, with 14 bases between. CDR3 length equals 16 residues. The CDR3 is CASSLAVGTSNQPQHF. CDR3 coding DNA: TGTGCCAGCAGCTTGGCCGTAGGGACAAGTAATCAGCCCCAGCATTTT.

The V and J genes are TRBV4-1 and TRBJ2-5; TRBD2 matches at 13 bases. J lost 4 bases, V lost 4 bases, and 9 bases had no gene match. The germline gives CDR1 MGHRA, CDR2 YSYEKL. The CDR3 loop spans 17 amino acids. CDR3 in DNA: TGCGCCAGCAGCCTATCAACTAGCGGGGGGGCCGGAGAGACCCAGTACTTC. This gives the protein CASSLSTSGGAGETQYF.

The chain couples TRBV5-4 to TRBJ2-7; maybe TRBD1 (5 bases). Trimming removed 2 bases at V and 9 bases at J, with 18 bases between. Germline V gene data show CDR1 as SGHNT and CDR2 as YYREEE (reference sequence). The CDR3 is made up of 14 amino acids. The CDR3 reads CASSFRGGRLGQYF. The DNA for the CDR3 is TGTGCCAGCAGCTTTAGGGGCGGAAGGTTGGGGCAGTACTTC. The entire variable domain, with the rest obtained from reference TRBV5-4 and TRBJ2-7, is as follows: ETGVTQSPTHLIKTRGQQVTLRCSSQSGHNTVSWYQQALGQGPQFIFQYYREEENGRGNFPPRFSGLQFPNYSSELNVNALELDDSALYLCASSFRGGRLGQYFGPGTRLTVT.

This chain joins TRBV9 and TRBJ2-7; a possible D gene is TRBD2 (5 bases). This CDR3 has 16 amino acids. In germline, CDR1 is SGDLS, CDR2 YYNGEE. Trimming took 4 bases from V and 7 from J, leaving 24 bases between them. The CDR3 sequence: CASSNVERAARTEQYF. CDR3 sequence (DNA): TGTGCCAGCAGCAACGTAGAAAGGGCGGCCCGGACTGAGCAGTACTTC.

J is TRBJ2-2 and V is TRBV5-1; weak D call: TRBD2 (6 bases). The CDR3 is 13 residues long. The V and J ends lost 5 bases and 1 base respectively, with 6 bases between them. CDR1 and CDR2 (germline): SGHRS, YFSETQ. CDR3 sequence reads: CASRGGNTGELFF. CDR3 nucleotides: TGCGCCAGCAGGGGAGGGAACACCGGGGAGCTGTTTTTT.

The rearrangement uses TRBV11-2 and TRBJ1-2; 7 bases agree with TRBD1. CDR3 length equals 14 residues. Per the germline V gene, CDR1 is SGHAT and CDR2 is FQNNGV. With 5 bases clipped from V and 4 bases from J, the junction kept 7 bases outside the gene matches. CDR3 loop: CASSRGQTTYGYTF. CDR3 in DNA: TGTGCCAGCAGCAGGGGACAGACTACCTATGGCTACACCTTC.